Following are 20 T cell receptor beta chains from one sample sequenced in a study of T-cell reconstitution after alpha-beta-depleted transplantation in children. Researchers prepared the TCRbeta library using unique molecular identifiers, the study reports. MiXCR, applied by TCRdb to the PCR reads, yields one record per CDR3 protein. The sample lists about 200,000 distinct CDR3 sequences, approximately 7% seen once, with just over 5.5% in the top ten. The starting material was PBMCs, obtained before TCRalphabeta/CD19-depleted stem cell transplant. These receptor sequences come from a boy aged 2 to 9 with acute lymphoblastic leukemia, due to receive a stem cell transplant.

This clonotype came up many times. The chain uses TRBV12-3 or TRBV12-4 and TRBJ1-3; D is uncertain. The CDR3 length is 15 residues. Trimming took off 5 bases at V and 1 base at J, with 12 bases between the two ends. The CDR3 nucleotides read TGTGCCAGCAGTCCTCTAAGAGCATCTGGAAACACCATATATTTT. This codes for CASSPLRASGNTIYF.

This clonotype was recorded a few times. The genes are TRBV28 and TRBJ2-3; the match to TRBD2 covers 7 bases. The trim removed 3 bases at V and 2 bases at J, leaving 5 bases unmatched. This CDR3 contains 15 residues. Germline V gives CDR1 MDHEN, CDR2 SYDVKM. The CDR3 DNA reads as TGTGCCAGCAGTTTCCCTAGCGGAAACACAGATACGCAGTATTTT. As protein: CASSFPSGNTDTQYF.

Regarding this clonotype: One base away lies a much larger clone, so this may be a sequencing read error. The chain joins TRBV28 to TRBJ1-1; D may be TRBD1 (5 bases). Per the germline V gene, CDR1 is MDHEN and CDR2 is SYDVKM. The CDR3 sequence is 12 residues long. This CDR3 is CACSLRAFEAFF. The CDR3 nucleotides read TGTGCCTGCAGTCTCAGGGCCTTCGAAGCTTTCTTT.

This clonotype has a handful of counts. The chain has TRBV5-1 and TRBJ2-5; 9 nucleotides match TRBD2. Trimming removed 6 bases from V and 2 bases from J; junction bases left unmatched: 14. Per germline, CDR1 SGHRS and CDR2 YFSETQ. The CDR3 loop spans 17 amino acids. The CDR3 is CASTFSLRGGVQETQYF. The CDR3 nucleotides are TGCGCCAGCACCTTCTCTCTACGCGGGGGGGTTCAAGAGACCCAGTACTTC.

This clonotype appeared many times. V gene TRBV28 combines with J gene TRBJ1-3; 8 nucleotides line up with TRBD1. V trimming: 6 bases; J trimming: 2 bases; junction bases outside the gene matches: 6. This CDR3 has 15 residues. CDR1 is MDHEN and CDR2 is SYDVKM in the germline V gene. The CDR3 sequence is CASRIQQGAGNTIYF. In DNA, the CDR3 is TGTGCCAGCAGGATACAACAGGGGGCTGGAAACACCATATATTTT.

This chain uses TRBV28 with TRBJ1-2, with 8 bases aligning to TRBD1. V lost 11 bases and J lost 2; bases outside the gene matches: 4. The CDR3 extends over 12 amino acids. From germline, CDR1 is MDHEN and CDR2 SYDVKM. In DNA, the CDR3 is TGTGCCGGCGGACAGGGCAACTATGGCTACACCTTC. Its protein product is CAGGQGNYGYTF.

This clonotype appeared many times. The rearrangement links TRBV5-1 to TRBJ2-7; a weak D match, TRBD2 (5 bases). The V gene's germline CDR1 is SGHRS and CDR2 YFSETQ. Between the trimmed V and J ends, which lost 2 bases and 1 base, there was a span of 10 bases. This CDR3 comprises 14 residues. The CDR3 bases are TGCGCCAGCAGCTTCGGTAGCGAATCCTACGAGCAGTACTTC. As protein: CASSFGSESYEQYF.

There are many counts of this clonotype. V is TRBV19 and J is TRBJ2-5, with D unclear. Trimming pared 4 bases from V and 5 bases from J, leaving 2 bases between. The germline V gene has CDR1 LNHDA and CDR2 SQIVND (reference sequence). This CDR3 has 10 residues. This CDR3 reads CASSNETQYF. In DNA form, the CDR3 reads TGTGCCAGTAGTAACGAGACCCAGTACTTC. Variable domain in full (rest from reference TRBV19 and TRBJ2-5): DGGITQSPKYLFRKEGQNVTLSCEQNLNHDAMYWYRQDPGQGLRLIYYSQIVNDFQKGDIAEGYSVSREKKESFPLTVTSAQKNPTAFYLCASSNETQYFGPGTRLLVL.

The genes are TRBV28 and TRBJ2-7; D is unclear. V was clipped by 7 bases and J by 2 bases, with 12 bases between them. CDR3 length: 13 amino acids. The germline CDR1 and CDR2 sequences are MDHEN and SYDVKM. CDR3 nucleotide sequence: TGTGCCAGCACGGTCCCAGGAGCCTACGAGCAGTACTTC. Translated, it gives CASTVPGAYEQYF.

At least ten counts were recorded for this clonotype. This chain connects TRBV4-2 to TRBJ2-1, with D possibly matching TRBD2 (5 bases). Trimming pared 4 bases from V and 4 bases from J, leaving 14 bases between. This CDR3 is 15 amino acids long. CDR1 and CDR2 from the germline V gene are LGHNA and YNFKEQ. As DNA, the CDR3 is TGTGCCAGCAGCCCAGGAGAGAAGCGGTACAATGAGCAGTTCTTC. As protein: CASSPGEKRYNEQFF.

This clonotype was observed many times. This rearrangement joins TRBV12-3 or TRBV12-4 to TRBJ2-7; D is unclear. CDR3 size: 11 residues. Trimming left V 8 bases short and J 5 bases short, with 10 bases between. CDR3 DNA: TGTGCCAGCCGGGCAGGCAACGAGCAGTACTTC. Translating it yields CASRAGNEQYF.

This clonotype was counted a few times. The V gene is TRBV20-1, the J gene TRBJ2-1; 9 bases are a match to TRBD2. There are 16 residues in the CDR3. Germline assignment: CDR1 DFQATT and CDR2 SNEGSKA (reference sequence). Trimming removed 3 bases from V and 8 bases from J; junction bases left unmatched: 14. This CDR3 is CSASLAGSRAAHEQFF. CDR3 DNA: TGCAGTGCTAGCCTAGCGGGATCCCGCGCGGCCCATGAGCAGTTCTTC.

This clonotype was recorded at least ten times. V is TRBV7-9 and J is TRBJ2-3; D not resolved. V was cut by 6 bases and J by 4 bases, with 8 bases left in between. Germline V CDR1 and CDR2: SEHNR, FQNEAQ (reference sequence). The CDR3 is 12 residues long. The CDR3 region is CASSFTPDTQYF. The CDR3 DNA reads TGTGCCAGCAGTTTTACACCAGATACGCAGTATTTT.

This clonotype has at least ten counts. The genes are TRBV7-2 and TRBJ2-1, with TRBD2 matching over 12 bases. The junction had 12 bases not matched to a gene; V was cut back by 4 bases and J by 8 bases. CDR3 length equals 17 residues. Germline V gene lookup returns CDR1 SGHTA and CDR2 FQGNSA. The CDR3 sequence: CASSSLAASGGAYEQFF. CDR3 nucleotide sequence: TGTGCCAGCAGCTCTCTTGCGGCTAGCGGGGGGGCATATGAGCAGTTCTTC.

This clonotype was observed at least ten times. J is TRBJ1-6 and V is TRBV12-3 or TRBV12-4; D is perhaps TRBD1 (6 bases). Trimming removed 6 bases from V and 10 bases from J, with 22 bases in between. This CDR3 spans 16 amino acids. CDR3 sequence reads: CASRRFRQEDLSPLHF. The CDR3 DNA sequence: TGTGCCAGCAGACGTTTCCGACAGGAGGATTTGTCACCCCTCCACTTT.

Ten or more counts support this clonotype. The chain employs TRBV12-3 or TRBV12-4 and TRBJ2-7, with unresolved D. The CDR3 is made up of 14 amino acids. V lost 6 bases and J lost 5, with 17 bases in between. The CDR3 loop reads CASSPLQPPHEQYF. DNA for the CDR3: TGTGCCAGCAGCCCCTTACAGCCGCCCCACGAGCAGTACTTC.

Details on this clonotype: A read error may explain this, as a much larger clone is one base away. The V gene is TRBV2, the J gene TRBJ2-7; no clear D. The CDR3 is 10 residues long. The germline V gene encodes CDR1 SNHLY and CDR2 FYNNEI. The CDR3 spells CDSIGNEQYF. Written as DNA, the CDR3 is TGTGACAGCATCGGAAACGAGCAGTACTTC.

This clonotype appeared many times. The CDR3 sequence is CASSFGRSGELFF. The CDR3 DNA is TGTGCCAGCAGCTTCGGGAGGTCCGGGGAGCTGTTTTTT. J is TRBJ2-2 and V is TRBV11-1; 7 positions match TRBD2. The CDR3 has 13 residues. Unmatched junction bases numbered 1, after V lost 3 bases and J lost 6 bases. From germline, CDR1 is SGHAT and CDR2 FQDESV (reference sequence).

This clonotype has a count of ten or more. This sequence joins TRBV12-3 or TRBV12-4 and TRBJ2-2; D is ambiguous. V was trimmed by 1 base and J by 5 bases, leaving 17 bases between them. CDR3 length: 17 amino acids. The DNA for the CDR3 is TGTGCCAGCAGTTTAGGGCTTTCGGTATCGAGTACCGGGGAGCTGTTTTTT. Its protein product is CASSLGLSVSSTGELFF.

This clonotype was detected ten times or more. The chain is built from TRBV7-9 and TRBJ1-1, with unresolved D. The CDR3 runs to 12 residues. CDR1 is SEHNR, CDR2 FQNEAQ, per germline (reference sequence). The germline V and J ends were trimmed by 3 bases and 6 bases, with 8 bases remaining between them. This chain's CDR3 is CASSFNPPEAFF. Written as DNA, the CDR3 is TGTGCCAGCAGCTTTAACCCTCCTGAAGCTTTCTTT.